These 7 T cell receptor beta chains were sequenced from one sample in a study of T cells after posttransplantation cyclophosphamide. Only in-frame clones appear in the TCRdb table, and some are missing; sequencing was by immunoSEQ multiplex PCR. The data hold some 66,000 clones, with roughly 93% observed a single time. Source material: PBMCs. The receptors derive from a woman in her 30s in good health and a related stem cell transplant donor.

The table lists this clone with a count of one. The CDR3 is CASSFEGASTEAFF. CDR3 DNA sequence: TGCGCCAGCAGCTTCGAGGGGGCAAGCACTGAAGCTTTCTTT. V gene TRBV5-1 combines with J gene TRBJ1-1; TRBD1 aligns across 7 bases. Germline V gene sequence: CDR1 SGHRS, CDR2 YFSETQ. V was pared by 2 bases and J by 4 bases, with 5 bases of the junction left unmatched. The CDR3 runs 14 residues.

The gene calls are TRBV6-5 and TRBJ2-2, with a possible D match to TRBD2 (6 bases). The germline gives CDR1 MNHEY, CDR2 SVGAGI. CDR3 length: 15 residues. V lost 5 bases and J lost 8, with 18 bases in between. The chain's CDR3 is CASSPGVGGPGELFF. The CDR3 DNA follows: TGTGCCAGCAGTCCCGGCGTCGGGGGTCCGGGGGAGCTGTTTTTT.

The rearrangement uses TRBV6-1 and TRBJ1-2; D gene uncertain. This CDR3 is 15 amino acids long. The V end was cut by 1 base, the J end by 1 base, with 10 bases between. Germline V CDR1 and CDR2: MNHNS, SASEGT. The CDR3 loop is CASSEELGDNYGYTF. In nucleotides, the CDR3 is TGTGCCAGCAGTGAAGAGCTTGGGGATAACTATGGCTACACCTTC.

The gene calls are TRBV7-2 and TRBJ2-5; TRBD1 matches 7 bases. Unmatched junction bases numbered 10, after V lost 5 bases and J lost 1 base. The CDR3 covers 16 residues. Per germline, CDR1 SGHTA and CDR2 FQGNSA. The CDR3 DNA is TGTGCCAGCAGCCCGCGGACAGGCCGATCCCAAGAGACCCAGTACTTC. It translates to CASSPRTGRSQETQYF.

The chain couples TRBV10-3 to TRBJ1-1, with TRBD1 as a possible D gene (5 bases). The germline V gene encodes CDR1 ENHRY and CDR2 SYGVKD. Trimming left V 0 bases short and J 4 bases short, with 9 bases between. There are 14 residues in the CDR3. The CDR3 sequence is CAISESMGGTEAFF. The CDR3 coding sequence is TGTGCCATCAGTGAGTCAATGGGGGGCACTGAAGCTTTCTTT.

The CDR3 DNA follows: TGTGCCAGCAGCTACACTAGCGGGGGGGGCTCTGGGGCCAACGTCCTGACTTTC. It translates to CASSYTSGGGSGANVLTF. The J gene is TRBJ2-6, the V gene TRBV11-2; TRBD2 aligns across 13 bases. The CDR3 has 18 residues. Trimming removed 4 bases from V and 0 bases from J; junction bases left unmatched: 3. Germline-derived CDR1 and CDR2 are SGHAT and FQNNGV.

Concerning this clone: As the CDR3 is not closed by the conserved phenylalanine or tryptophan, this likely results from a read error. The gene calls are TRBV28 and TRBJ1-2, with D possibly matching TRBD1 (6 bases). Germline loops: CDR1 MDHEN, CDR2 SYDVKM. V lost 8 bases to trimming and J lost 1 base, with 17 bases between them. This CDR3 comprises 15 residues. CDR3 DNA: TGTGCCAGCTGGTGGGGGGCAGGGGATAACTATGGCTACACCCTC. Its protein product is CASWWGAGDNYGYTL.